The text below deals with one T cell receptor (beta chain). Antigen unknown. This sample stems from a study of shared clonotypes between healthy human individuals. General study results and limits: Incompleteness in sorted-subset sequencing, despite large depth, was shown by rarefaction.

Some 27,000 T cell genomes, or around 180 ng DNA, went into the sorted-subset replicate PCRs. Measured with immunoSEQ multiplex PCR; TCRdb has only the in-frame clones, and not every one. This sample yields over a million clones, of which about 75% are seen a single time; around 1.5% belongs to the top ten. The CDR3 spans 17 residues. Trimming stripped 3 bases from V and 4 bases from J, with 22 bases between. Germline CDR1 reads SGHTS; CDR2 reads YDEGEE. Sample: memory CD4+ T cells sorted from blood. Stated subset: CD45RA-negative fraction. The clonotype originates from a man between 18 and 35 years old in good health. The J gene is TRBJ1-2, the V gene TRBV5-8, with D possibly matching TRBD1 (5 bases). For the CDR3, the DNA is TGTGCCAGCAGCTCAACCTTGGGGGTCGGAGCCGGCTATGGCTACACCTTC. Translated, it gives CASSSTLGVGAGYGYTF.